The entry that follows covers one T cell receptor beta chain sequence. The assay was immunoSEQ multiplex PCR, and TCRdb's table has in-frame clones only and misses some. This sample carries around 41,000 clones, roughly 94% of them seen once, and the ten largest clones take around 25%. The entry originates in a study of control samples from healthy donors and cancer patients. V shed 5 bases and J shed 3 bases, with 8 bases lying between them. The CDR3 extends over 12 amino acids. Per germline, CDR1 KGHSH and CDR2 LQKENI. Sequenced input: blood. This clonotype was obtained from a man aged 55 to 70 in good health. The V gene is TRBV18, the J gene TRBJ2-7; weak D call: TRBD1 (5 bases). In nucleotides, the CDR3 is TGTGCCAGCTCAAGACAGTACTACGAGCAGTACTTC. It encodes CASSRQYYEQYF. The entire variable domain, with the rest obtained from reference TRBV18 and TRBJ2-7, is as follows: NAGVMQNPRHLVRRRGQEARLRCSPMKGHSHVYWYRQLPEEGLKFMVYLQKENIIDESGMPKERFSAEFPKEGPSILRIQQVVRGDSAAYFCASSRQYYEQYFGPGTRLTVT.